Reported below is one T cell receptor (beta chain). Its antigen remains unknown. Library construction for TCR beta used iRepertoire HTBI primers and Arm-PCR of CDR3 regions. TCRdb passed the multiplex PCR reads through MiXCR, listing each CDR3 protein once. This sample carries 500,000 to 700,000 distinct CDR3 sequences, around 30% of them seen once, and the ten largest clones take about two fifths. The sample comes from a study of regulatory T cells in long-lasting Graves disease. Noted time point: persistent/refractory GD, antithyroid drugs over 5 years with positive TRAb. The TCR library was made from RNA that had been extracted from PBMCs in TRIzol. Graves' disease diagnosis relied on American Thyroid Association guidelines. Nine milliliters of peripheral blood were taken and placed in EDTA tubes. The CDR3 covers 14 residues. Germline V gene sequence: CDR1 ENHRY, CDR2 SYGVKD. V lost 2 bases and J lost 0, with 8 bases in between.

General study points: When disease was persistent, TRBV28, TRBJ1-2 and TRBJ2-5 were the favored segments.

Sequencing used peripheral blood mononuclear cells (PBMCs), obtained when the disease was refractory, from a patient treated with antithyroid drugs. The clonotype comes from a female donor with Graves disease. This rearrangement joins TRBV10-3 to TRBJ2-7, with D uncertain. In nucleotides, the CDR3 is TGTGCCATCAGTGAGCGGTCAAACTCCTACGAGCAGTACTTC. It is translated as CAISERSNSYEQYF.